The present TCR beta chain was sequenced within a study of CD8+ T cells in alopecia areata (dated by TCRdb to 2016 to 2018). Regarding the study in general: In both human patients and the C3H/HeJ mouse model, the study applied high-throughput TCRbeta sequencing to look at T cell clonal expansion in alopecia areata. On the human side, TCRbeta sequencing was run on scalp tissue and on sorted CD4+ and CD8+ peripheral blood T cells from healthy controls and from alopecia areata patients with either patchy or totalis/universalis disease. Scalp clonality was compared among normal scalp (n=4), patchy alopecia areata scalp (n=8), and alopecia totalis/universalis scalp (n=8). RNA was obtained with the PAXgene miRNA kit for fixed scalp, the miRNeasy kit for PBMCs, and the RNeasy kit for mouse skin. Amplification of TCRbeta CDR3 regions was done by immunoSEQ multiplex PCR using 35 Vbeta forward primers and 13 Jbeta reverse primers.

PBMCs were separated by density centrifugation and stained for CD3, CD4 and CD8, after which CD4+ and CD8+ T cells were sorted on a FACSAria. Scalp biopsies and blood samples were provided by unaffected controls. On this clone: It lacks a known antigen. No base quality values were provided; no much bigger clone lies one nucleotide off.

Library prep was done by the immunoSEQ multiplex PCR assay. RNA was extracted from all samples and reverse transcribed into cDNA as template for TCR sequencing. First-strand cDNA was synthesized using SuperScript III with a 2:1 mix of oligo-dT and random hexamers. A synthetic immune receptor repertoire was used to assess amplification bias, and residual bias was removed computationally. In the paper's pipeline: Raw reads were preprocessed to remove errors, and CDR3 was defined by IMGT conventions from the conserved cysteine to phenylalanine. Clonality was computed as 1 minus the Shannon entropy, with the entropy normalized by log2 of the number of productive unique TCRs. Whether each scalp clone was CD4 or CD8 was inferred by checking scalp TCRbeta sequences against the CD4 and CD8 repertoires from sorted blood. TCRdb holds this immuneACCESS table with in-frame rearrangements only. Some clones are missing; in checked studies, unresolved V genes explain under half, and the rest has no known cause. That table furnishes V, J and clone size, whereas the DNA furnished D and trimming. The sample table contains 110,000 to 150,000 clones; only one count was recorded for approximately 60% of them. Just over 35% of the sample is held by the ten biggest clonotypes.

Study-wide conclusions, independent of this receptor: Shared TCR sequences between patients were less evident than in mice, which may be partly attributable to HLA diversity in the patient population. Compared with normal scalp, lesional scalp, particularly in alopecia totalis/universalis, had higher clonality and more expanded CD8+ clones, which suggests antigenic drive. Resident alphabeta T cells in normal human skin are also sequenced, complicating scalp TCR repertoire analysis, unlike mouse skin dominated by gammadelta T cells.

Taken from cysteine to phenylalanine, the CDR3 has 14 residues. The sequence is cut down to CDR3 DNA, 42 bases in frame from base 1. The trim is 3 bases for V and 3 bases for J, with a gap of 12 bases between the germline ends. From the germline V gene, CDR1 is SGHRS and CDR2 is YFSETQ. The chain uses TRBV5-1 and TRBJ2-5; TRBD2 might be the D gene, on 6 matching bases. This clonotype was obtained from a human donor in good health. Sequencing used CD8+ T cells sorted from blood. Here is the DNA: TGCGCCAGCAGCTCGGGGGACGCTGAAGAGACCCAGTACTTC. Its coded protein is CASSSGDAEETQYF.